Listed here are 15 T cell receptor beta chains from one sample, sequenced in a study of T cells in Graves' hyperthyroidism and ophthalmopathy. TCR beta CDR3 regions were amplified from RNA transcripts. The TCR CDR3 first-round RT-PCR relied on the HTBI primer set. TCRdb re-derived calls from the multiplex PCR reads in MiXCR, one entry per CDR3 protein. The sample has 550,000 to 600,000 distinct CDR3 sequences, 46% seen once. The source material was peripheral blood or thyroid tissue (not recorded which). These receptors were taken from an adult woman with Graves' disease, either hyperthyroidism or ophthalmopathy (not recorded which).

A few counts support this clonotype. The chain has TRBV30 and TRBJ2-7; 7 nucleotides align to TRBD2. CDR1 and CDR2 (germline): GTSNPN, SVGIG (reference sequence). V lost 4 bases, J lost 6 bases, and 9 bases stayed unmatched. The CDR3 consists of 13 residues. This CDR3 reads CAWTAGRVSEQYF. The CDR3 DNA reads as TGTGCCTGGACGGCAGGGAGGGTCTCCGAGCAGTACTTC.

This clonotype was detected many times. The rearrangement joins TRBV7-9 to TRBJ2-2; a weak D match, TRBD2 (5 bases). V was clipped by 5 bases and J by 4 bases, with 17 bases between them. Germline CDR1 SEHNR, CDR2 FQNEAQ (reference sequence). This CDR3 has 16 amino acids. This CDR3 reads CASSPHPLEGTGELFF. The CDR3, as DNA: TGTGCCAGCAGCCCGCACCCCCTCGAGGGCACCGGGGAGCTGTTTTTT.

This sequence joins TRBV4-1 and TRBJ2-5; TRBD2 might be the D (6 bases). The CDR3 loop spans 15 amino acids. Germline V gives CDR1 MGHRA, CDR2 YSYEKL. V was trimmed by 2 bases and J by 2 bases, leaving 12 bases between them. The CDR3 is CASSQWSSAQETQYF. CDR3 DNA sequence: TGCGCCAGCAGCCAATGGTCTAGCGCGCAAGAGACCCAGTACTTC.

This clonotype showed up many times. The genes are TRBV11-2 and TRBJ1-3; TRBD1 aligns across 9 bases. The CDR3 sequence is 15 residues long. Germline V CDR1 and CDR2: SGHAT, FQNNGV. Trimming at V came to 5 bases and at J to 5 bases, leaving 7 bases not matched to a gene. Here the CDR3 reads CASSPTGGGRNTIYF. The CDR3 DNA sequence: TGTGCCAGCAGCCCGACAGGGGGTGGACGAAACACCATATATTTT.

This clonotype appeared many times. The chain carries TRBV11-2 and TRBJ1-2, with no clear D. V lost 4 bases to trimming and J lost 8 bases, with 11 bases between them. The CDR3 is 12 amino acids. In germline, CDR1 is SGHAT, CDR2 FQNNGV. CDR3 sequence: CASSSGLSGYTF. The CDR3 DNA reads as TGTGCCAGCAGCTCCGGTTTGAGCGGCTACACCTTC.

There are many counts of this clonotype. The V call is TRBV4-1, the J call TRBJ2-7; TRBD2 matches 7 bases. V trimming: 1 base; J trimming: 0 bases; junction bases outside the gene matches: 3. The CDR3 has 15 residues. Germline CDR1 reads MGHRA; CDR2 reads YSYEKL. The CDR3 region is CASSQVGGSSYEQYF. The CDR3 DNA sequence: TGCGCCAGCAGCCAAGTGGGGGGGTCCTCCTACGAGCAGTACTTC.

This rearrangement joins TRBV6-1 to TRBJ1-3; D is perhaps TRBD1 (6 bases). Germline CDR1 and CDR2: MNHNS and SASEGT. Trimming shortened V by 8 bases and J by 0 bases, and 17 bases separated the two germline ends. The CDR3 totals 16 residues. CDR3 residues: CASGTSPLLSGNTIYF. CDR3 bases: TGTGCCAGCGGGACATCTCCACTCCTCTCTGGAAACACCATATATTTT.

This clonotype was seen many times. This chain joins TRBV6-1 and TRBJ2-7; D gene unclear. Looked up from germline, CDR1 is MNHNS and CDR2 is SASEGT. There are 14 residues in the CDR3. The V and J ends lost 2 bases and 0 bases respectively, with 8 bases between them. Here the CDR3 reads CASSEPFPSYEQYF. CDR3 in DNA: TGTGCCAGCAGTGAACCTTTCCCCTCCTACGAGCAGTACTTC.

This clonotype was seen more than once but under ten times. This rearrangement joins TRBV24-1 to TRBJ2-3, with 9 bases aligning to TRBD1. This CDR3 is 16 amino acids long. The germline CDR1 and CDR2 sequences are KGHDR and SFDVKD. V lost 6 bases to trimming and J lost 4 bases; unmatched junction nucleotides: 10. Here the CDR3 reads CATSTLTGTGSDTQYF. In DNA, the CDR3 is TGTGCCACCAGTACCCTGACTGGGACAGGGTCAGATACGCAGTATTTT.

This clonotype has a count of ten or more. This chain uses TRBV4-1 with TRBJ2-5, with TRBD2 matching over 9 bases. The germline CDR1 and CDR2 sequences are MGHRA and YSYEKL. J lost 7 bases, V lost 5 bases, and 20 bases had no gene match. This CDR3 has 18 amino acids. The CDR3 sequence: CASSNRLMREGLGGTQYF. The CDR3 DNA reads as TGCGCCAGCAGCAACCGTCTAATGCGGGAGGGCCTTGGGGGGACCCAGTACTTC.

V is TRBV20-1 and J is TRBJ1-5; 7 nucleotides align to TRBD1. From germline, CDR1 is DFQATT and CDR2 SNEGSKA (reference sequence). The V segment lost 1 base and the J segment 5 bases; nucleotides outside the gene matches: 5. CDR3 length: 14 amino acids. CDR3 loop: CSARGTGAYQPQHF. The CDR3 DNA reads TGCAGTGCTAGAGGGACAGGAGCATATCAGCCCCAGCATTTT.

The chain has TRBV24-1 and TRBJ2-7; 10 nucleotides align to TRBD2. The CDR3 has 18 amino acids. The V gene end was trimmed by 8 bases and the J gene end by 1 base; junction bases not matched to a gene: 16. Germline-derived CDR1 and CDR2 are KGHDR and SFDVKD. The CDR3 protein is CATNTTGTSDNLSYEQYF. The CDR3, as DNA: TGTGCCACCAATACCACCGGGACTAGCGACAATTTATCCTACGAGCAGTACTTC.

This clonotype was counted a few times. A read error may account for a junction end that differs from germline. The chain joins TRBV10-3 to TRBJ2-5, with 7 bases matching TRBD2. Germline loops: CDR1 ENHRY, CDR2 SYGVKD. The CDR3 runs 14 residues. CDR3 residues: CASSYGGRTETQYF. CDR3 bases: TGTGCCAGCAGTTACGGCGGGAGAACGGAGACCCAGTACTTC.

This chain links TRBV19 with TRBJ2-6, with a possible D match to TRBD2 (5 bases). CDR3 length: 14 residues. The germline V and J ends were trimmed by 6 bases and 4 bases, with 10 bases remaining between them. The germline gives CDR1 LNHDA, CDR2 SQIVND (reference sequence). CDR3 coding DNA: TGTGCCAGTAGCGGACTCTCCGGGGCCAACGTCCTGACTTTC. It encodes CASSGLSGANVLTF.

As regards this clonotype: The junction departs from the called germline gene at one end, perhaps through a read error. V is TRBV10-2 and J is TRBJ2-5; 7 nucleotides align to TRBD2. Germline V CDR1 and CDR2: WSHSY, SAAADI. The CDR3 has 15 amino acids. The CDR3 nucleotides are TGTGCCAGCAGCCAAGTGGTGTTAGCGGGAGAGACCCAGTACTTC. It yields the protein CASSQVVLAGETQYF.